The rows below give T cell receptor beta chains drawn from one sample of a study of blood T cell repertoires in COVID-19. Profiled with immunoSEQ multiplex PCR; TCRdb holds only in-frame clones, not every one. This sample has a few hundred thousand clones; 89% occur once, and the top ten carry roughly 1.2%. The sample consisted of peripheral blood. Every receptor here comes from a man aged 35 to 55 with acute or convalescent COVID-19. CDR3s include the opening cysteine and the closing phenylalanine or tryptophan. A D gene is named only where the DNA matches it firmly. Clone size is shown for a subset of rows, as once, few, many or a class of expanded clone.

d_call	v_call	clone_size	j_call	cdr3_aa	cdr3_nt
NA	TRBV28	NA	TRBJ1-4	CASSFSHEKLFF	TGTGCCAGCTCGTTTAGCCATGAAAAACTGTTTTTT
NA	TRBV7-3	NA	TRBJ1-1	CASSPNNGFGTEAFF	TGTGCCAGCAGCCCCAATAATGGTTTCGGCACTGAAGCTTTCTTT
NA	TRBV3-1/TRBV3-2	NA	TRBJ1-2	CASSQDRGDKANLVNYGYTF	TGTGCCAGCAGCCAAGATCGTGGGGACAAAGCGAACCTCGTCAACTATGGCTACACCTTC
NA	TRBV6-2/TRBV6-3	NA	TRBJ1-1	CASSLWSSTEAFF	TGTGCCAGCAGTCTGTGGTCTAGCACTGAAGCTTTCTTT
TRBD1	TRBV10-3	NA	TRBJ1-2	CAISNTGTVGYTF	TGTGCCATCAGTAACACCGGGACAGTTGGCTACACCTTC
TRBD1	TRBV7-2	few	TRBJ1-1	CASSLHRGGVNTEAFF	TGTGCCAGCAGCTTACACAGGGGGGGAGTGAACACTGAAGCTTTCTTT
NA	TRBV7-7	NA	TRBJ2-3	CASSRRAEGYTDTQYF	TGTGCTAGCAGCCGCCGGGCAGAGGGTTACACAGATACGCAGTATTTT
TRBD1	TRBV7-2	NA	TRBJ1-3	CASSSDRAGNTIYF	TGTGCCAGCTCCTCCGACAGGGCAGGAAACACCATATATTTT
TRBD2	TRBV7-9	few	TRBJ2-3	CASSLGTSWADTQYF	TGTGCCAGCAGCTTAGGGACTAGCTGGGCAGATACGCAGTATTTT
TRBD2	TRBV10-3	NA	TRBJ2-7	CAISLRLAGGYEQYF	TGTGCCATCAGCCTAAGACTAGCGGGAGGTTACGAGCAGTACTTC
TRBD1	TRBV27	NA	TRBJ1-2	CASSLGPGQTLYGYTF	TGTGCCAGCAGTTTAGGCCCGGGACAGACACTCTATGGCTACACCTTC
NA	TRBV29-1	NA	TRBJ1-1	CSVVRSTEAFF	TGCAGCGTTGTTCGGAGCACTGAAGCTTTCTTT
NA	TRBV25-1	NA	TRBJ2-3	CASSDSGVGDTQYF	TGTGCCAGCAGTGATTCGGGAGTTGGAGATACGCAGTATTTT
TRBD2	TRBV9	NA	TRBJ2-3	CASSVFAGEGTDTQYF	TGTGCCAGCAGCGTATTCGCGGGGGAGGGCACAGATACGCAGTATTTT
NA	TRBV24-1	few	TRBJ1-2	CATSWAFFYGYTF	TGTGCCACCAGTTGGGCCTTTTTCTATGGCTACACCTTC
NA	TRBV7-9	once	TRBJ1-1	CASKGVRRAEAFF	TGTGCCAGCAAGGGGGTCCGAAGGGCTGAAGCTTTCTTT
TRBD1	TRBV18	NA	TRBJ2-1	CASSLYRGRGDEQFF	TGTGCCAGCTCGCTCTACAGGGGACGAGGGGATGAGCAGTTCTTC
TRBD1	TRBV27	few	TRBJ1-5	CASSFRQGRQPQHF	TGTGCCAGCAGTTTTCGACAGGGTCGGCAGCCCCAGCATTTT
TRBD2	TRBV7-9	NA	TRBJ2-2	CASSSIGRETGELFF	TGTGCCAGCAGCTCCATTGGGAGGGAAACCGGGGAGCTGTTTTTT
TRBD1	TRBV10-3	NA	TRBJ2-7	CAISESGDRVSDEQYF	TGTGCCATCAGTGAGTCCGGGGACAGGGTGAGCGACGAGCAGTACTTC
NA	TRBV7-9	once	TRBJ2-3	CASSSSLVVVDTQYF	TGTGCCAGCAGCTCCTCCCTAGTAGTCGTAGATACGCAGTATTTT
NA	TRBV20-1	NA	TRBJ2-1	CSASHRDSYNEQFF	TGCAGTGCTAGTCACCGAGACTCCTACAATGAGCAGTTCTTC
TRBD1	TRBV25-1	NA	TRBJ2-1	CASSEFGAGQGGYNEQFF	TGTGCCAGCAGTGAATTTGGGGCGGGACAGGGGGGATACAATGAGCAGTTCTTC
TRBD1	TRBV28	NA	TRBJ1-1	CASSFNRGPTMNTEAFF	TGTGCCAGCAGCTTCAACAGGGGACCTACCATGAACACTGAAGCTTTCTTT
NA	TRBV27	NA	TRBJ1-6	CASTAGGLGNSPLHF	TGTGCCAGCACCGCGGGGGGCCTGGGGAATTCACCCCTCCACTTT
NA	TRBV4-1	once	TRBJ1-4	CASSYTLGGNEKLFF	TGCGCCAGCAGCTACACACTAGGAGGGAATGAAAAACTGTTTTTT
TRBD2	TRBV30	NA	TRBJ2-3	CAWRVRGGLYGTQYF	TGTGCCTGGAGGGTGCGGGGGGGCTTATATGGTACGCAGTATTTT
NA	TRBV18	NA	TRBJ2-3	CASSPPRSTDTQYF	TGTGCCAGCTCACCACCCAGGAGCACAGATACGCAGTATTTT
TRBD2	TRBV7-2	NA	TRBJ2-3	CASSLVAGEIDTQYF	TGTGCCAGCAGCTTAGTAGCGGGAGAAATAGATACGCAGTATTTT
NA	TRBV6-5	NA	TRBJ1-6	CASTQGTGQGPLHF	TGTGCCAGCACCCAGGGGACCGGGCAGGGTCCCCTCCACTTT
NA	TRBV19	NA	TRBJ1-1	CASSDRNTEAFF	TGTGCCAGTAGCGACAGGAACACTGAAGCTTTCTTT
NA	TRBV7-3	NA	TRBJ2-2	CASSYDPGYTGELFF	TGTGCCAGCAGCTATGACCCGGGGTACACCGGGGAGCTGTTTTTT
NA	TRBV19	NA	TRBJ1-1	CASVATRNTEAFF	TGTGCCAGTGTAGCAACTAGGAACACTGAAGCTTTCTTT
TRBD2	TRBV28	NA	TRBJ2-5	CASNPGGGRGQETQYF	TGTGCCAGCAACCCCGGGGGAGGGCGGGGGCAAGAGACCCAGTACTTC
TRBD1	TRBV9	NA	TRBJ2-5	CASSASQGTEQETQYF	TGTGCCAGCAGCGCCTCTCAAGGGACAGAGCAAGAGACCCAGTACTTC
TRBD1	TRBV28	NA	TRBJ1-2	CASSQQTGAHGYTF	TGTGCCAGCAGTCAGCAGACAGGGGCACATGGCTACACCTTC
NA	TRBV27	NA	TRBJ2-3	CASSLGQGLGDTQYF	TGTGCCAGCAGTTTAGGGCAGGGCTTGGGCGATACGCAGTATTTT
TRBD1	TRBV18	NA	TRBJ2-3	CASSPGQAMADTQYF	TGTGCCAGCTCCCCTGGACAGGCTATGGCAGATACGCAGTATTTT
NA	TRBV19	NA	TRBJ2-5	CASSRFGQETQYF	TGTGCCAGTAGTCGATTCGGCCAAGAGACCCAGTACTTC
NA	TRBV7-8	NA	TRBJ1-2	CASSLGLESYGYTF	TGTGCCAGCAGCTTAGGATTGGAGAGCTATGGCTACACCTTC
NA	TRBV28	NA	TRBJ1-1	CASSSGTGGNTEAFF	TGTGCCAGCAGTTCAGGGACCGGGGGAAACACTGAAGCTTTCTTT
NA	TRBV18	NA	TRBJ2-5	CASSRNGQNQETQYF	TGTGCCAGCTCACGAAACGGACAGAACCAAGAGACCCAGTACTTC
TRBD1	TRBV29-1	NA	TRBJ2-5	CSVRQGGETQYF	TGCAGCGTCAGACAGGGCGGAGAGACCCAGTACTTC
TRBD2	TRBV6-5	NA	TRBJ2-5	CASNRLAGGMETQYF	TGTGCCAGCAATCGGCTAGCGGGGGGCATGGAGACCCAGTACTTC
NA	TRBV3-1/TRBV3-2	NA	TRBJ1-2	CASSQDSLPYGYTF	TGTGCCAGCAGCCAAGACTCTCTCCCCTATGGCTACACCTTC
TRBD2	TRBV19	once	TRBJ2-1	CASSILAGAGNEQFF	TGTGCCAGTAGTATCCTAGCGGGAGCAGGCAATGAGCAGTTCTTC
TRBD2	TRBV10-3	once	TRBJ2-7	CAISIAGAYEQYF	TGTGCCATCAGTATAGCGGGGGCCTACGAGCAGTACTTC
TRBD2	TRBV7-3	NA	TRBJ2-3	CASSARGGRTDTQYF	TGTGCCAGCAGCGCTCGGGGGGGCCGCACAGATACGCAGTATTTT
NA	TRBV10-3	NA	TRBJ2-3	CAIMEGSGTDTQYF	TGTGCCATCATGGAGGGGTCTGGAACAGATACGCAGTATTTT
NA	TRBV28	once	TRBJ2-3	CASDFERGGNTQYF	TGTGCCAGCGATTTTGAAAGGGGGGGGAATACGCAGTATTTT
TRBD1	TRBV19	NA	TRBJ1-2	CAAKGTGTLGYTF	TGTGCCGCCAAAGGGACAGGGACCCTAGGCTACACCTTC
TRBD1	TRBV5-1	once	TRBJ2-7	CASSRQGAPDEQYF	TGCGCCAGCAGTCGCCAGGGGGCTCCCGACGAGCAGTACTTC
NA	TRBV19	NA	TRBJ1-4	CASNHRGGPDNEKLFF	TGTGCCAGTAACCATCGCGGGGGCCCAGATAATGAAAAACTGTTTTTT
TRBD1	TRBV11-2	NA	TRBJ1-5	CASSYGQGSNQPQHF	TGTGCCAGCAGCTACGGACAGGGCAGCAATCAGCCCCAGCATTTT
TRBD2	TRBV18	NA	TRBJ2-3	CASSPTSGGGLDTQYF	TGTGCCAGCTCACCAACTAGCGGGGGTGGTTTGGATACGCAGTATTTT